The 3 T cell receptor beta chains presented below share a single source sample, sequenced in a study of T cells in localized non-small cell lung cancer. Sequenced by immunoSEQ multiplex PCR; TCRdb stores in-frame clones only, minus some. The sample lists some 27,000 clones, approximately 90% occurring once. Sequences were derived from peripheral blood, sampled before any cancer treatment. The receptors derive from a female donor of 60 years or more with stage III squamous cell lung carcinoma.

CDR3 nucleotides: TGTGCCAGCAGCTACCGACAGGGGCTGGAGCAGTACTTC. This gives the protein CASSYRQGLEQYF. The chain recombines TRBV11-2 with TRBJ2-7; 8 nucleotides line up with TRBD1. The CDR3 consists of 13 residues. V shed 4 bases and J 7 bases; nucleotides not matched to a gene: 6. The germline CDR1 and CDR2 sequences are SGHAT and FQNNGV.

The chain has TRBV6-5 and TRBJ1-6; 11 bases agree with TRBD1. Germline CDR1 MNHEY, CDR2 SVGAGI. The CDR3 is 15 amino acids. V was clipped by 6 bases and J by 11 bases; unmatched bases: 9. The DNA for the CDR3 is TGTGCCAGCAGACGCCCGGGACAGGGGGACCCACCCCTCCACTTT. Amino acids: CASRRPGQGDPPLHF.

This chain links TRBV6-4 with TRBJ2-7; TRBD2 aligns across 10 bases. Germline V gene lookup returns CDR1 MRHNA and CDR2 SNTAGT. Trimming cost V 6 bases and J 5 bases; bases outside gene matches: 13. The CDR3 consists of 16 residues. CDR3 in amino acids: CASSILAGVNCHEQYF. The DNA of the CDR3 is TGTGCCAGCAGCATCCTAGCGGGAGTTAACTGCCACGAGCAGTACTTC.